This T cell receptor beta chain was recorded in a study of Graves' ophthalmopathy and Graves' hyperthyroidism. Diagnostic conclusions were grounded in clinical symptoms, serum thyroxine, TRAb, thyroid ultrasound and orbital computed tomography. Trimming removed 5 bases from V and 2 bases from J; junction bases left unmatched: 4. The CDR3 is 14 residues long. CDR1 and CDR2 from the germline V gene are LNHDA and SQIVND (reference sequence). From RNA, the CDR3 regions of TCR beta chains were amplified and sequenced. HTBI primers were employed in first-round RT-PCR, then a second-round multiplex PCR followed. TCRdb ran MiXCR on the multiplex PCR reads and lists one entry per CDR3 protein. The sample consists of hundreds of thousands of distinct CDR3 sequences, roughly 41% of them appearing once.

The chain employs TRBV19 and TRBJ1-1; 8 nucleotides agree with TRBD1. Sequencing used peripheral blood. The receptor comes from an adult man with Graves' ophthalmopathy. The CDR3 protein is CASSSTGENTEAFF. The CDR3 coding sequence is TGTGCCAGTAGTTCGACAGGGGAAAACACTGAAGCTTTCTTT.